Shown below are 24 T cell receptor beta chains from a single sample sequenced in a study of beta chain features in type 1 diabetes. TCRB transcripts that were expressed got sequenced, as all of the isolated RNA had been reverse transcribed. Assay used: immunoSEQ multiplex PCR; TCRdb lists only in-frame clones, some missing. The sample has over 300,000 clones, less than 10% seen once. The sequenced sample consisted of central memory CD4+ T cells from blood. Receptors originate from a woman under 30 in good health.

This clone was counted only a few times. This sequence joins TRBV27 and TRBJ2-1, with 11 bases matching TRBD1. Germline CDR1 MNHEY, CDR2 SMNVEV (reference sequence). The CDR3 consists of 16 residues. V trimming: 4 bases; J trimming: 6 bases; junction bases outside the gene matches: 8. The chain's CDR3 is CASSYGQGAVGNEQFF. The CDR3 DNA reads TGTGCCAGCAGTTACGGACAGGGGGCGGTGGGCAATGAGCAGTTCTTC.

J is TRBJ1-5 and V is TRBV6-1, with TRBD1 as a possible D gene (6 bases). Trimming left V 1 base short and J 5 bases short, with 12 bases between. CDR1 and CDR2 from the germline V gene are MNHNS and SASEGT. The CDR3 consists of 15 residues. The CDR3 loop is CASSEVIGGDQPQHF. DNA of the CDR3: TGTGCCAGCAGTGAAGTTATAGGGGGAGATCAGCCCCAGCATTTT.

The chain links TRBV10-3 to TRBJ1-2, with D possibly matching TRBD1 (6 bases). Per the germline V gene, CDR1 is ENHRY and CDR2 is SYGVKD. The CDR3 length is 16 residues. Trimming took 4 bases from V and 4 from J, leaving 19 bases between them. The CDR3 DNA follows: TGTGCCATCAGTGCCCCGGGGGGGCAGGGGAGCTATGGCTACACCTTC. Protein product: CAISAPGGQGSYGYTF.

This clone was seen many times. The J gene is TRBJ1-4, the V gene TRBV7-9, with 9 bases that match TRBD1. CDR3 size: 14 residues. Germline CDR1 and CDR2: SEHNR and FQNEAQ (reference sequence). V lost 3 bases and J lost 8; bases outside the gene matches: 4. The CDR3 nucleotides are TGTGCCAGCAGCTTGACAGGGGGAGCGGAAAAACTGTTTTTT. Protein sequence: CASSLTGGAEKLFF. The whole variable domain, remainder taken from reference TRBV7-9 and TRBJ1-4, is DTGVSQNPRHKITKRGQNVTFRCDPISEHNRLYWYRQTLGQGPEFLTYFQNEAQLEKSRLLSDRFSAERPKGSFSTLEIQRTEQGDSAMYLCASSLTGGAEKLFFGSGTQLSVL.

In nucleotides, the CDR3 is TGTGCCAGCAGCTTAGCGTTAAGTCCCTCCTACGAGCAGTACTTC. It codes for CASSLALSPSYEQYF. V gene TRBV7-2 combines with J gene TRBJ2-7; no firm D call. The CDR3 length is 15 residues. The germline V gene has CDR1 SGHTA and CDR2 FQGNSA. Trimming cost V 0 bases and J 0 bases, with 9 bases left between them.

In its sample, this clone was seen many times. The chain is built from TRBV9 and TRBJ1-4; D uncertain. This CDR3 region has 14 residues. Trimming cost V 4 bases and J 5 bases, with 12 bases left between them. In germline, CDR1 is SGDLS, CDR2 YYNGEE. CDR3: CASSLTDWNEKLFF. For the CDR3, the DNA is TGTGCCAGCAGCCTCACAGACTGGAATGAAAAACTGTTTTTT.

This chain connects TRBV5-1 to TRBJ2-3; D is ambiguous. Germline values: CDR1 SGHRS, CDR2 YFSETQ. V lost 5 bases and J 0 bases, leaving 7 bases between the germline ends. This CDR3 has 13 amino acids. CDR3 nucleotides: TGCGCCAGCAGTCCTGCTAGCACAGATACGCAGTATTTT. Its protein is CASSPASTDTQYF.

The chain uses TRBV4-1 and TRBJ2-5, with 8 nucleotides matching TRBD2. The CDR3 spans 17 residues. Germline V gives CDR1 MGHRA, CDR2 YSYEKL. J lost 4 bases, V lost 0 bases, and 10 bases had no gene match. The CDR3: CASSQDSPGGPGETQYF. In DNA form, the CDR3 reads TGCGCCAGCAGCCAAGACTCCCCGGGAGGGCCCGGAGAGACCCAGTACTTC.

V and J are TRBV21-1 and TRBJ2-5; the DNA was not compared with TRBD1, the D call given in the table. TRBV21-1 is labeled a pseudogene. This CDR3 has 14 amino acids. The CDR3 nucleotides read TGTGCCAGCAGCTTACAGGGCTGCGCGGAGACCCAGTACTTC. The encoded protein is CASSLQGCAETQYF.

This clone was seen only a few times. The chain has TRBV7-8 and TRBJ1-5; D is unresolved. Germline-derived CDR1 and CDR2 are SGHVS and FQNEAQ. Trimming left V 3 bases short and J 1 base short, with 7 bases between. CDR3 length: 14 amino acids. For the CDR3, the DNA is TGTGCCAGCAGCTTGGGCCAGAGCAATCAGCCCCAGCATTTT. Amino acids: CASSLGQSNQPQHF. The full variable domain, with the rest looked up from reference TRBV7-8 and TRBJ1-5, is GAGVSQSPRYKVAKRGQDVALRCDPISGHVSLFWYQQALGQGPEFLTYFQNEAQLDKSGLPSDRFFAERPEGSVSTLKIQRTQQEDSAVYLCASSLGQSNQPQHFGDGTRLSIL.

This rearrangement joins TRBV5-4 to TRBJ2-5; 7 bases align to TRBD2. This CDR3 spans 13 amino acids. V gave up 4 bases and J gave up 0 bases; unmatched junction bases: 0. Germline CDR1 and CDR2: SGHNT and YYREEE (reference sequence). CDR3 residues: CASSRGDQETQYF. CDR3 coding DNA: TGTGCCAGCAGCCGGGGGGACCAAGAGACCCAGTACTTC.

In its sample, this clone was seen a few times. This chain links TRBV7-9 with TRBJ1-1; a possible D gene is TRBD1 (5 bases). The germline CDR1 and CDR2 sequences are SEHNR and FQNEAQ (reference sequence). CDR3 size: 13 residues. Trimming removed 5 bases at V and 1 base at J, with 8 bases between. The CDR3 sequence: CASSRQGNTEAFF. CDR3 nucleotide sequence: TGTGCCAGCAGCCGTCAGGGGAACACTGAAGCTTTCTTT.

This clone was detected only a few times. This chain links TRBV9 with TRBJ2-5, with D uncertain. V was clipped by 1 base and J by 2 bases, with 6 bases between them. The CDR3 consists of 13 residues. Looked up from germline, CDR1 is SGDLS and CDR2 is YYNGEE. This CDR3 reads CASSVRIQETQYF. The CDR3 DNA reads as TGTGCCAGCAGCGTAAGGATTCAAGAGACCCAGTACTTC.

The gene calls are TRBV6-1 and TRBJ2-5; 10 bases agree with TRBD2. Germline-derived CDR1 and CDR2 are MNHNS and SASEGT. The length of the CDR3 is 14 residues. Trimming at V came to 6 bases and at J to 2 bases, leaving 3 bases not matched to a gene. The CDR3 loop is CASRGTSDQETQYF. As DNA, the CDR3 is TGTGCCAGCAGAGGGACTAGCGATCAAGAGACCCAGTACTTC.

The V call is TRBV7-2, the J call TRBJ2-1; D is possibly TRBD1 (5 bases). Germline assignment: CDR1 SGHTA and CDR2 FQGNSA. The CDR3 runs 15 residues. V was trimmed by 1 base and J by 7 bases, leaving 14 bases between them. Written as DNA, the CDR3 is TGTGCCAGCAGCTTAGGTAGGGGCCGTTCAAATGAGCAGTTCTTC. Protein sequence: CASSLGRGRSNEQFF.

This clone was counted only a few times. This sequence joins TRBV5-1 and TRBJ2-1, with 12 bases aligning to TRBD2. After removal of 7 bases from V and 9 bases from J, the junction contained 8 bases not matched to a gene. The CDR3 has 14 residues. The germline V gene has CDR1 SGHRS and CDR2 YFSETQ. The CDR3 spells CASYGLAGNGEQFF. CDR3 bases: TGCGCCAGCTACGGACTAGCGGGAAACGGTGAGCAGTTCTTC.

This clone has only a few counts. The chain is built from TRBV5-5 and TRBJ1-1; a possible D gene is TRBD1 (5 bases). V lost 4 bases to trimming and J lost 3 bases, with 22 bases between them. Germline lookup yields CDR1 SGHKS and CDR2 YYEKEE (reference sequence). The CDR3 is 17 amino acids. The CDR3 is CASSAQGTGRGDTEAFF. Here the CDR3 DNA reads TGTGCCAGCAGCGCTCAGGGTACCGGGAGAGGGGACACTGAAGCTTTCTTT. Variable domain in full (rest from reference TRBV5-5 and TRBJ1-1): DAGVTQSPTHLIKTRGQQVTLRCSPISGHKSVSWYQQVLGQGPQFIFQYYEKEERGRGNFPDRFSARQFPNYSSELNVNALLLGDSALYLCASSAQGTGRGDTEAFFGQGTRLTVV.

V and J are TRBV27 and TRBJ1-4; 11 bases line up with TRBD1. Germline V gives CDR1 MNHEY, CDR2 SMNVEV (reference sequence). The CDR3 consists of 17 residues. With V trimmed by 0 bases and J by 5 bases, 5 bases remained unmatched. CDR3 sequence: CASSLSGDRGWNEKLFF. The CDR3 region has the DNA TGTGCCAGCAGTTTATCGGGGGACAGGGGGTGGAATGAAAAACTGTTTTTT.

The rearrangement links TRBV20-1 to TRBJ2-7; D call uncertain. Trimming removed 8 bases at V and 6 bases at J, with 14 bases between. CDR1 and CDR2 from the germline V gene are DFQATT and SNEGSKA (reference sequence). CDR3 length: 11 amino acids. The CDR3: CSRRHGSEQYF. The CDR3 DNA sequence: TGCAGTCGTCGACACGGGTCCGAGCAGTACTTC.

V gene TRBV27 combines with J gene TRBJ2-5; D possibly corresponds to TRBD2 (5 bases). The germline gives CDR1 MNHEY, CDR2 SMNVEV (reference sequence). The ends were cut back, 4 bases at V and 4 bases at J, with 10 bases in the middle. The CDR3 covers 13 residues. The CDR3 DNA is TGTGCCAGCAGTTCCGGCCGGGGAGAGACCCAGTACTTC. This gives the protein CASSSGRGETQYF.

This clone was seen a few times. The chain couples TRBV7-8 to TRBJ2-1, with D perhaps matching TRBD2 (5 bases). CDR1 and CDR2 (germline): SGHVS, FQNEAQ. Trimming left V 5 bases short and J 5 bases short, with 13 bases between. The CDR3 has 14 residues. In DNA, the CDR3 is TGTGCCAGCAGCCCGCCGGGGTTCAACAATGAGCAGTTCTTC. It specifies CASSPPGFNNEQFF.

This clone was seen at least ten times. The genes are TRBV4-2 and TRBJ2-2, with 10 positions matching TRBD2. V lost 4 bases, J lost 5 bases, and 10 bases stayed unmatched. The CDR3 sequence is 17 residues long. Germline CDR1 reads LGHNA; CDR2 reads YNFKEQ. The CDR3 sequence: CASSPVEAGGPTGELFF. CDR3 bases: TGTGCCAGCAGCCCTGTAGAAGCGGGAGGGCCGACCGGGGAGCTGTTTTTT.

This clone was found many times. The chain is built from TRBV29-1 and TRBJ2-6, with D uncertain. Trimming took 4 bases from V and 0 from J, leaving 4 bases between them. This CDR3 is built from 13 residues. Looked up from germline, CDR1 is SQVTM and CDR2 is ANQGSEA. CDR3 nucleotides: TGCAGCGTTGCGCCCTCTGGGGCCAACGTCCTGACTTTC. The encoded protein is CSVAPSGANVLTF.

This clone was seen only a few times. Here the CDR3 reads CASSLVSEAFF. As DNA, the CDR3 is TGTGCCAGCAGCTTAGTGTCTGAAGCTTTCTTT. The V call is TRBV7-2, the J call TRBJ1-1; D ambiguous. Germline CDR1 SGHTA, CDR2 FQGNSA. The V end was cut by 1 base, the J end by 6 bases, with 3 bases between. This CDR3 spans 11 amino acids.